What follows are 3 T cell receptor beta chains derived from one specimen sequenced in a study of Ad26.COV2.S vaccination and SARS-CoV-2 variants. The treatment: around 19 received Ad26.COV2.S at low or high dose, single or two shots; several received placebo; per-sample allocation not given. Sampling was performed 63 days after the first vaccine or placebo injection. Sequencing was performed with immunoSEQ multiplex PCR; in TCRdb, only in-frame clones are kept and a portion is missing. This table has under 600,000 clones, 70% to 90% appearing once. This material consisted of peripheral blood, taken in a trial of Ad26.COV2.S vaccine versus placebo. The receptor set was obtained from a person aged 18-60 years who received the Ad26.COV2.S COVID-19 vaccine or a placebo.

The chain carries TRBV14 and TRBJ2-5; D may be TRBD1 (6 bases). This CDR3 has 15 amino acids. CDR1 is SGHDN and CDR2 is FVKESK in the germline V gene. Trimming took 1 base from V and 3 from J, leaving 12 bases between them. The CDR3 sequence: CASSQVGTPKETQYF. The CDR3 nucleotides read TGTGCCAGCAGCCAAGTCGGGACACCTAAAGAGACCCAGTACTTC.

This clone occurred once. This chain connects TRBV6-5 to TRBJ1-3; no clear D gene. V lost 5 bases and J lost 4, with 6 bases in between. The germline gives CDR1 MNHEY, CDR2 SVGAGI. This CDR3 has 12 residues. The CDR3 DNA is TGTGCCAGCAGTCCGGAGGGAAACACCATATATTTT. Its translation is CASSPEGNTIYF.

The V gene is TRBV7-2, the J gene TRBJ1-2; D perhaps matches TRBD1 (6 bases). Germline-derived CDR1 and CDR2 are SGHTA and FQGNSA. The V and J ends lost 3 bases and 2 bases respectively, with 10 bases between them. The CDR3 covers 14 residues. The chain's CDR3 is CASSFRGSNYGYTF. In DNA, the CDR3 is TGTGCCAGCAGCTTCAGGGGATCAAACTATGGCTACACCTTC.